This TCR beta chain was captured in a study of technical replicates of blood from several donors (dated by TCRdb to the late 2010s). This clone has a single count. This clone's antigen is unknown. No base qualities exist here, and no much larger clone lies one base off it. Receptor amplification or capture employed the immunoSEQ multiplex PCR assay. As stored in TCRdb, this immuneACCESS dataset retains in-frame rearrangements with V and J assigned. A fraction of the clones does not appear; measured against another copy, unresolved V genes explain less than half of the discrepancy, and the remainder lacks a known reason. For this sample there are tens of thousands of clones; about 95% appear just once. The top ten clones comprise 0.2% to 0.25% of the sample. The sample consisted of T cells isolated from PBMCs. This clonotype was obtained from a human donor in good health.

The sequence in DNA is TGCGCCAGCAGTGAGTCGGGGGCCGCCTACGAGCAGTACTTC. Its product reads: CASSESGAAYEQYF. This chain joins TRBV10-1 to TRBJ2-7, with a tentative D gene TRBD1 over 6 matching bases. The cysteine opens and the phenylalanine closes a CDR3 of 14 amino acids. CDR3 DNA is the only sequence kept; it has 42 bases, read in frame from the first base. Sequences WNHNN (CDR1) and SYGVQD (CDR2) are obtained from the germline V gene (reference sequence). At the junction V is shortened by 0 bases and J by 2 bases, with 8 bases in between.